This TCR beta chain is from a study of CD8+CD57+ T cells in acquired aplastic anemia. Across the study: Yields of DNA that came from sorted CD4+ and CD8+ cells averaged about 3.3 ug.

Sequenced patients had shown CD8+CD57+ cell expansion by flow cytometry. Blood sampling was performed on the patients, and none of them had received therapy by then. As regards this clonotype: Its cognate antigen is unknown.

CDR3 and TCR beta VDJ profiling relied on genomic DNA as the template. Via MiXCR, TCRdb re-called the reads, giving one row per CDR3 protein. Among about 150,000 distinct CDR3 sequences, roughly half were seen once, and the ten largest hold less than 15%. The CDR3 is made up of 15 amino acids. Trimming left V 5 bases short and J 5 bases short, with 19 bases between. Per the germline V gene, CDR1 is MDHEN and CDR2 is SYDVKM. General study findings and limits: Patients shared about 30 CD8+ CDR3 sequences with controls. Any difference that existed in CD8+ Simpson's diversity between patients and controls was not significant.

Material for sequencing was sorted CD4+, CD8+, or CD8+CD57+ T cells (not recorded which) from PBMCs. This chain joins TRBV28 and TRBJ2-7; the D gene is possibly TRBD2 (6 bases). This receptor was obtained from a human donor with aplastic anemia. The CDR3 spells CASSPRDSGLDEQYF. CDR3 in DNA: TGTGCCAGCAGTCCCCGGGACTCCGGGTTGGACGAGCAGTACTTC.